The clone carrying this TCR beta chain came up a few times. Its antigen is unidentified. TCRdb itself ran the reads through MiXCR, one entry per CDR3 protein. Of approximately 100,000 distinct CDR3 sequences detected, around 28% appear once; the ten largest clones hold approximately 78%. These data come from a study of T cell repertoires in cytomegalovirus infection. Study-level background: Recently described HLA-C-restricted plus well-studied HLA-B-restricted CMV epitopes were used. Public TCR beta signatures marked donors with CMV infection and the matching HLA. Overall study findings and caveats: CMV carriers with the relevant HLA were identified by cumulative public TCR beta family frequency. HLA-C-restricted, CMV-specific TCR beta clonotypes were dominant ex vivo.

This sample comprised CD8+ T cells from cultured PBMCs, obtained from culture after CMV antigen stimulation. The receptor was isolated from a human donor in good health (CMV status not recorded). Some clones in this sample may be carry-over from other donors' samples.

CDR3 sequence: CASSLVWSTDTQYF. The DNA of the CDR3 is TGCGCCAGCAGCTTGGTCTGGTCCACAGATACGCAGTATTTT. V usage is TRBV5-1 and J usage is TRBJ2-3, with D unresolved. Germline assignment: CDR1 SGHRS and CDR2 YFSETQ. The V and J ends lost 0 bases and 2 bases respectively, with 7 bases between them. CDR3 length equals 14 residues. The full variable domain, completed using reference TRBV5-1 and TRBJ2-3, is KAGVTQTPRYLIKTRGQQVTLSCSPISGHRSVSWYQQTPGQGLQFLFEYFSETQRNKGNFPGRFSGRQFSNSRSEMNVSTLELGDSALYLCASSLVWSTDTQYFGPGTRLTVL.